This passage covers 9 T cell receptor beta chains from one sample sequenced in a study of cytomegalovirus exposure and HLA in healthy donors. 13 Jbeta primers and 60 Vbeta primers were used for the PCR. Repertoires were generated with immunoSEQ multiplex PCR, while TCRdb's copy carries only in-frame clones and drops some. The table has about 130,000 clones, roughly 77% seen once. The material sequenced was PBMCs. The receptors here all came from a young man in good health and CMV-seronegative.

The CDR3, as DNA: TGTGCCAGCTCACCACGACAGCACACCGGGGAGCTGTTTTTT. It specifies CASSPRQHTGELFF. The rearrangement uses TRBV18 and TRBJ2-2; TRBD1 is a possible D gene (5 bases). The germline CDR1 and CDR2 sequences are KGHSH and LQKENI. The CDR3 has 14 amino acids. Trimming shortened V by 1 base and J by 3 bases, and 6 bases separated the two germline ends.

The chain carries TRBV19 and TRBJ2-1; TRBD2 matches 8 bases. Germline CDR1 LNHDA, CDR2 SQIVND (reference sequence). V trimming: 1 base; J trimming: 4 bases; junction bases outside the gene matches: 3. CDR3 length equals 15 residues. The CDR3 DNA follows: TGTGCCAGTAGTATAGGGGGCGGGGGGTACAATGAGCAGTTCTTC. Residues: CASSIGGGGYNEQFF.

The chain couples TRBV5-4 to TRBJ1-3, with D perhaps TRBD1 (5 bases). Germline V gives CDR1 SGHNT, CDR2 YYREEE (reference sequence). With 1 base removed from V and 2 bases from J, the gap between germline ends came to 13 bases. The CDR3 totals 16 residues. This CDR3 is CASSLTGGPTGNTIYF. CDR3 in DNA: TGTGCCAGCAGCTTGACGGGGGGTCCAACTGGAAACACCATATATTTT. The full variable domain, in which reference TRBV5-4 and TRBJ1-3 provide the parts outside the CDR3, is ETGVTQSPTHLIKTRGQQVTLRCSSQSGHNTVSWYQQALGQGPQFIFQYYREEENGRGNFPPRFSGLQFPNYSSELNVNALELDDSALYLCASSLTGGPTGNTIYFGEGSWLTVV.

The chain uses TRBV19 and TRBJ2-7; TRBD1 agrees at 7 bases. CDR1 is LNHDA, CDR2 SQIVND, per germline (reference sequence). The J segment lost 0 bases and the V segment lost 5 bases, leaving 7 bases of the junction unmatched. The CDR3 has 15 amino acids. CDR3 DNA: TGTGCCAGTAGTCCGGACCGGGACAGCTCCTACGAGCAGTACTTC. This sequence encodes CASSPDRDSSYEQYF.

CDR3 nucleotide sequence: TGTGCCAGCAGCGCGGGGCGGCCACACAATGAGCAGTTCTTC. Protein sequence: CASSAGRPHNEQFF. V gene TRBV7-2 combines with J gene TRBJ2-1; weak D call: TRBD2 (6 bases). The length of the CDR3 is 14 residues. The germline CDR1 and CDR2 sequences are SGHTA and FQGNSA. V lost 5 bases to trimming and J lost 5 bases, with 13 bases between them.

This clone was seen just once. The chain has TRBV28 and TRBJ2-5, with 11 bases fitting TRBD2. The CDR3 has 15 residues. With 6 bases clipped from V and 6 bases from J, the junction kept 9 bases outside the gene matches. The germline V gene has CDR1 MDHEN and CDR2 SYDVKM. The CDR3 spells CASSSTSGSRQTQYF. CDR3 coding DNA: TGTGCCAGCAGCTCCACTAGCGGGAGTCGACAGACCCAGTACTTC.

This chain links TRBV7-2 with TRBJ2-7; the match to TRBD2 covers 8 bases. The CDR3 extends over 12 amino acids. Germline V gene lookup returns CDR1 SGHTA and CDR2 FQGNSA. The V gene end was trimmed by 6 bases and the J gene end by 6 bases; junction bases not matched to a gene: 4. Here the CDR3 DNA reads TGTGCCAGCAGAGGCGGGACTAGCGAGCAGTACTTC. Protein sequence: CASRGGTSEQYF.

The chain uses TRBV7-8 and TRBJ1-3; D not certain. This CDR3 contains 14 residues. Trimming stripped 1 base from V and 4 bases from J, with 8 bases between. Looked up from germline, CDR1 is SGHVS and CDR2 is FQNEAQ. Here the CDR3 reads CASSLGTSGNTIYF. CDR3 nucleotide sequence: TGTGCCAGCAGCTTAGGCACTAGCGGAAACACCATATATTTT.

The chain recombines TRBV5-1 with TRBJ2-1, with a tentative D call TRBD2 (5 bases). Germline V gene data show CDR1 as SGHRS and CDR2 as YFSETQ. The length of the CDR3 is 14 residues. With 7 bases removed from V and 4 bases from J, the gap between germline ends came to 15 bases. The CDR3 here is CASLSTTGYNEQFF. The DNA for the CDR3 is TGCGCCAGCTTATCCACAACGGGGTACAATGAGCAGTTCTTC.